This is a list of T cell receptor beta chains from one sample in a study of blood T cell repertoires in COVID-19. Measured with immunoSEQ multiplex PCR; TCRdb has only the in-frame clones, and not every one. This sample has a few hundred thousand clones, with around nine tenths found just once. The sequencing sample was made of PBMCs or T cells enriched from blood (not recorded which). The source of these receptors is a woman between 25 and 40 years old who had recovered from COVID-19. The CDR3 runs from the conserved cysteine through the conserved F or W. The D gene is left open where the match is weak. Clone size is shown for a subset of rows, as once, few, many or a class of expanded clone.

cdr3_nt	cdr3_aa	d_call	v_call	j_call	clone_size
TGTGCCAGCAGTTACGGGGGACAGGCCTACGAAAAACTGTTTTTT	CASSYGGQAYEKLFF	TRBD1	TRBV6-5	TRBJ1-4	-
TGTGCCAGCAGCCCGACAGGGGGCGCCGATCAGCCCCAGCATTTT	CASSPTGGADQPQHF	TRBD1	TRBV7-3	TRBJ1-5	-
TGTGCCAGCAGCCCCCGGGACAGGGGTTACAATGAGCAGTTCTTC	CASSPRDRGYNEQFF	TRBD1	TRBV7-2	TRBJ2-1	-
TGTGCCAGCAGCTCAAACACTGAAGCTTTCTTT	CASSSNTEAFF	-	TRBV7-9	TRBJ1-1	-
TGCGCCAGCAGCCTTACAGATTTTATCTATGGCTACACCTTC	CASSLTDFIYGYTF	-	TRBV5-1	TRBJ1-2	-
TGTGCCAGCAGCTCGACTACGCAGGAGGCAGATACGCAGTATTTT	CASSSTTQEADTQYF	-	TRBV7-9	TRBJ2-3	-
TGTGCCAGCAGTACGGAGGCATGGGGTTCACCCCTCCACTTT	CASSTEAWGSPLHF	-	TRBV6-2/TRBV6-3	TRBJ1-6	once
TGTGCCAGCAGCATCTTAGGGGCCCCTGGGTCTGAAGCTTTCTTT	CASSILGAPGSEAFF	-	TRBV11-1	TRBJ1-1	-
TGTGCCAGCAGCCCTCGGGGGGCGCGGGACTATGGCTACACCTTC	CASSPRGARDYGYTF	-	TRBV5-4	TRBJ1-2	-
TGTGCCTGGAGTGTATGGGCCCAGGACATTCAGTACTTC	CAWSVWAQDIQYF	-	TRBV30	TRBJ2-4	-
TGCAGCGTTGTCCCCCCGAGGGACAGGGCTAACTATGGCTACACCTTC	CSVVPPRDRANYGYTF	TRBD1	TRBV29-1	TRBJ1-2	-
TGTGCCAGCAGCCAGAGGGACAGTCCTTCCTACGAGCAGTACTTC	CASSQRDSPSYEQYF	TRBD1	TRBV7-9	TRBJ2-7	-
TGTGCCAGCAGCTTAGTCGCGACAGGAAACACCATATATTTT	CASSLVATGNTIYF	-	TRBV7-8	TRBJ1-3	-
TGCGCCAGCAGCCAGGGGGGGGCGAACACCGGGGAGCTGTTTTTT	CASSQGGANTGELFF	TRBD2	TRBV4-1	TRBJ2-2	-
TGTGCCAGCAGAGACAGGGGATCCTACGAGCAGTACTTC	CASRDRGSYEQYF	TRBD1	TRBV7-8	TRBJ2-7	-
TGTGCCAGCTCCCGACAAGCAAAAGAGACCCAGTACTTC	CASSRQAKETQYF	-	TRBV6-5	TRBJ2-5	-
TGTGCCAGCAGTGAAGGAGGGGGATACACCGGGGAGCTGTTTTTT	CASSEGGGYTGELFF	-	TRBV6-1	TRBJ2-2	-
TGTGCCAGCGGACAGGCAGTCCGCCCGAACTATGGCTACACCTTC	CASGQAVRPNYGYTF	TRBD1	TRBV27	TRBJ1-2	-
TGTGCCAGTGACAGTTCCCCCACCTCTGGCAATCAGCCCCAGCATTTT	CASDSSPTSGNQPQHF	-	TRBV19	TRBJ1-5	-
TGTGCCAGCAGCTTAGGGAGTGAAAAACTGTTTTTT	CASSLGSEKLFF	-	TRBV7-9	TRBJ1-4	-
TGTGCCAGTAGTATTGCCGCAGGGAGGACCGGGGAGCTGTTTTTT	CASSIAAGRTGELFF	-	TRBV19	TRBJ2-2	-
TGTGCCAGCAGTTACTTGGGACAGGGGCCAGGAAACACCATATATTTT	CASSYLGQGPGNTIYF	TRBD1	TRBV6-5	TRBJ1-3	-
TGCGCTTCAGGGATTGGCCACGAGCAGTACTTC	CASGIGHEQYF	-	TRBV19	TRBJ2-7	-
TGTGCCAGCAGCCCCGGGGGGGAGGGGTTGTGGGATGGCTACACCTTC	CASSPGGEGLWDGYTF	-	TRBV9	TRBJ1-2	-
TGTGCCAGCAGGTCACAGGGGGCCTATAATTCACCCCTCCACTTT	CASRSQGAYNSPLHF	TRBD1	TRBV6-5	TRBJ1-6	-
TGTGCCAGCAGGGTAGACAGGGGTTGGGCTTTCTTT	CASRVDRGWAFF	TRBD1	TRBV2	TRBJ1-1	-
TGTGCCAGCAGTTTATCGGGCGGGGCCAGCTCCTACAATGAGCAGTTCTTC	CASSLSGGASSYNEQFF	-	TRBV27	TRBJ2-1	once
TGTGCCAGCAGCTTCTATGCGGGGTTGAGCAATCAGCCCCAGCATTTT	CASSFYAGLSNQPQHF	-	TRBV5-6	TRBJ1-5	-
TGTGCCACCAGTGTTTCAGGGGCGCGGACAGATACGCAGTATTTT	CATSVSGARTDTQYF	-	TRBV24-1	TRBJ2-3	-
TGTGCCATCAGTGAGTCGCTCCCGGGTGTGGCAGATACGCAGTATTTT	CAISESLPGVADTQYF	-	TRBV10-3	TRBJ2-3	-
TGTGCCAGCTCACCGGGACTAGCGGGGGCCATCACCGGGGAGCTGTTTTTT	CASSPGLAGAITGELFF	TRBD2	TRBV18	TRBJ2-2	-